The TCR beta chain under discussion was sequenced for a study of cytomegalovirus exposure and HLA in healthy donors (dated by TCRdb to about 2017). With respect to the entire study: In an earlier analysis of some 550 of the donors, 276 Gb of sequence data and about 110 million unique TCR beta sequences from roughly 190 million T cells were reported. About 310 gigabases of sequencing data and tens of millions of unique TCR sequences were included in an early release covering roughly 600 HLA-typed donors. The genetic ancestry cluster associated with self-reported Caucasian donors included about 81% of the 350 to 500 genotyped donors. The aim of the study was to test whether cataloging public T cell receptors could identify signatures of past pathogen exposure. The T cell repertoires of roughly 660 subjects were profiled by immunosequencing and related to cytomegalovirus serostatus. In addition to the first cohort of 650 to 750 subjects, a separate validation cohort of under 150 different subjects was used. High-throughput TCR immunosequencing, statistical association of individual TCRs with disease status, and machine learning were combined to predict cytomegalovirus infection status. To study patterns of TCR occurrence, a later analysis re-analyzed previously published TCR beta repertoires from 666 donors and added high-resolution HLA genotyping. Rather than using new phenotypic data, the later analysis identified candidate immune exposures from TCR beta sequences and from how often those sequences occurred across donors. In an earlier analysis of more than 550 of the donors, high-throughput TCR beta sequencing was used to judge whether each TCR beta V gene segment behaved as functional or pseudogenic. Donor age, sex, ethnicity and CMV serostatus were compiled alongside the repertoire data. A later genetic analysis used genome-wide SNP genotypes for about 60% of the roughly 700 donors, treating that subset as a discovery cohort. All discovery cohort repertoires had been generated on a single sequencing platform. Both class I and class II loci were covered by HLA typing, at four-digit resolution. Typing coverage differed by locus: A, B, C, DRB1 and DQB1 were typed in roughly 620-630 donors, DQA1 in 522, DPA1 in some 600, and DPB1 in just under 480. Roughly 5 DR-DQ haplotypes were treated as single units for association and clustering because of strong linkage in the cohort. Among approximately 370 genotyped donors of the cohort, an average of about 220,000 unique TCR beta nucleotide sequences was sequenced per donor, of which approximately 19% were non-productive.

Libraries were made using the immunoSEQ multiplex PCR assay. For the multiplex PCR, a mixture combining 60 forward primers for TCR Vbeta segments and 13 reverse primers for TCR Jbeta segments was used. A multiplex PCR assay on genomic DNA amplified the CDR3 region of rearranged TCR beta genes. The amplified TCR beta libraries were sequenced on the Illumina HiSeq System as 87-base-pair reads. Under the source paper's analysis protocol: In a later analysis, some 80 million unique TCR beta chains were counted across the 690 or so repertoires, and about 9.9 million of these chains were shared by at least two donors. A nearest-neighbor algorithm error-corrected the raw reads and collapsed the reads into unique sequences, merging closely related sequences to remove PCR and sequencing errors. To assign V, D and J gene segments, CDR3 sequences were aligned to IMGT reference sequences. Each retained sequence needed at least a six-nucleotide match to both a V gene segment and a J gene segment. A rearrangement counted as productive if the CDR3 had no stop codons and remained in frame with V and J, and every other rearrangement counted as non-productive. CDR3 was defined according to IMGT convention as the region running from the second conserved V-encoded cysteine to the conserved J-encoded phenylalanine. Sequences without an unambiguous match to a single V gene segment were excluded from the earlier analysis of several hundred of the donors. An earlier analysis of 550 to 650 of the donors classified V segments as functional when productive rearrangements were above 56.7% and as segregating when the standard deviation between donors was above 5%. A statistical classification framework was built for diagnosing cytomegalovirus status from the catalog of TCR beta chain sequences. V and J gene assignment, in a later analysis, came from comparing TCR nucleotide sequences with IMGT/GENE-DB human TR gene sequences. Using the TCRdist pipeline, a later analysis assigned CDR3 sequences along with most-parsimonious VDJ recombination scenarios. In a later analysis, each TCR beta chain was defined by its CDR3 amino acid sequence together with its V-gene family, and reads without a unique V-gene family were excluded. To address suspected cross-contamination and a sequencing artifact, a later analysis removed roughly 580 highly shared, low-generation-probability nucleotide sequences. A later analysis calculated a clonal expansion index for each public chain from normalized within-repertoire ranks of inferred template counts. Generation probabilities in a later analysis came from a VDJ recombination model fitted to out-of-frame rearrangements, and those results were checked against IGoR. In a later analysis, TCR-TCR, TCR-HLA and TCR-CMV co-occurrence was scored with hypergeometric tests, and a repertoire-size bias correction was applied to TCR pairs. A later analysis estimated false discovery rates by permuting HLA or CMV assignments 20 times. In a later analysis, co-occurring TCRs were grouped with DBSCAN, and TCRdist sequence similarity was added when clustering was performed within HLA-allele-positive subsets. For co-occurrence clustering, repertoires with fewer than 30,000 or more than 120,000 public chains were excluded, along with a handful of repertoires with anomalous nucleotide sharing. TCRdb retrieved this table from immuneACCESS and kept in-frame rearrangements only. Not all clones are present; in checked studies, unresolved V genes account for under half, and no reason is known for the remainder. Clone size and V and J calls were adopted from that table, with D and trimming inferred from the DNA. The sample table contains under 200,000 clones; only one count was recorded for roughly 80% of them. The top ten clones comprise around 2.4% of the sample.

A word on this clone: What this receptor recognizes is not known. Base-call qualities are not available, and no considerably larger clone is one nucleotide away.

In total, about 650 healthy bone marrow donors made up the cohort. All cohort members were sampled while nominally healthy, although unrecorded immune exposures were likely present. The donor was CMV seronegative and was included in the group of a few hundred seronegative cohort members. A peripheral blood sample was provided by each donor, and peripheral blood mononuclear cells were used for TCR beta sequencing. The Qiagen DNeasy Blood Extraction Kit was used to extract genomic DNA from the blood cell samples. General study outcomes and caveats: Because counts were too low, seventeen rarely observed V segments, including chromosome 9 orphons, were excluded from the earlier analysis of 587 of the donors. CMV serostatus was the only immune exposure information available for the cohort. The cohort was sequenced for TCR beta chains only, and without alpha or paired-chain data the features that could be detected were limited. The study listed 164 TCR beta chains as associated with cytomegalovirus. V-gene and J-gene trimming of TCR beta chains was associated with a missense DCLRE1C variant in a later genetic analysis, and the association was replicated in an independent cohort. According to a later analysis, TCR association rates differed among HLA loci, with DRB1 alleles showing the most associated TCRs and HLA-C alleles showing the fewest. The sequencing pipeline was judged likely to have produced a cluster of highly shared sequence variants as a technical artifact. Correlated functional status among segregating V segments might be attributable to linkage disequilibrium, but an unknown experimental factor could not be ruled out. A further reported finding was that TCR beta sequences accurately predicted the HLA-A and HLA-B alleles for most subjects in the first cohort. The presence/absence analyses assumed that sequencing depth was roughly uniform across donors, and that assumption may not be true. While some public TCRs were present in many individuals, most TCR sequences turned up only very rarely across donors. A later analysis found that most CMV-associated TCR beta chains appeared HLA-restricted, with HLA associations seemingly driven largely by CMV exposure. Because HLA typing was missing for some donors at each locus, association tests included only the typed subset. Cytomegalovirus status was reported to be diagnosed by the classifier with high specificity and sensitivity in both the original and validation cohorts. Assigning TCR associations to individual alleles was difficult when HLA alleles, especially DR and DQ, strongly co-occurred. In a later analysis, HLA-associated TCR beta chains were found to be more clonally expanded and to have lower generation probabilities than equally common non-associated chains. Several of the top co-occurrence clusters appeared to be linked to parvovirus B19, influenza, CMV and Epstein-Barr virus, according to a later analysis. The 87-base-pair reads could not distinguish some IMGT-functional V segments, including TRBV6-2 and TRBV6-3, so those segments were excluded. Specific HLA alleles were associated with around 18,000 TCR beta sequences at a false discovery rate of 0.05 in a later analysis. According to the authors, the approach could potentially be generalized to other disease states and immunological phenotypes. Compared with the roughly 670-donor mean, donors in an Asian-associated ancestry cluster had fewer N-insertions in productive TCRs, according to a later genetic analysis. In an earlier analysis of about 550 of the donors, most TCR beta V segments were observed in productive rearrangements about 90% or about 30% of the time, broadly matching IMGT annotations. A few of the identified cytomegalovirus-associated TCR beta chains were confirmed in vitro to be specific for cytomegalovirus antigens.

The CDR3 runs 13 residues from the cysteine to the phenylalanine. The sequence is cut down to CDR3 DNA, 39 bases in frame from base 1. Sequences SNHLY (CDR1) and FYNNEI (CDR2) are obtained from the germline V gene. This TCR came from a man aged 55 to 70 in good health and CMV-seronegative. The chain links TRBV2 with TRBJ2-5, and perhaps TRBD2 as D gene, on 5 matching bases. The J call may be incorrect, as the DNA end agrees better with TRBJ2-7. Sequencing input: PBMCs. Here is the DNA: TGTGCCAGCAGTGGAACAGAGGGCCACGAGCAGTACTTC. This yields the protein CASSGTEGHEQYF.